This T cell receptor beta chain came from a study of vaccination effects on CD4 cells after COVID-19 (dated by TCRdb to between 2021 and 2024). About the full investigation: The ViraFEST assay stimulated PBMC with viral peptide pools and then used TCR sequencing to identify antigen-specific CD4+ T cell clonotypes by expansion. Fewer than 2.5 million PBMC per well were cultured in IMDM with around 5.3% human AB serum, 10 IU/ml IL-2 and gentamicin, plus 10 ug/ml peptides. Altogether, some ten COVID-19 convalescent patients and several SARS-CoV-2-naive healthy vaccine recipients made up the full study. Cultures from other donors in the study were sequenced with the Oncomine TCR Beta short-read assay on an Illumina iSeq 100. Each participant got two doses of an mRNA SARS-CoV-2 vaccine, either BNT162b2 or mRNA-1273. SARS-CoV-2 spike-specific CD4+ TCR repertoires were compared before and after mRNA vaccination in COVID-19 convalescent patients and in infection-naive vaccine recipients.

The germline ends are 23 bases apart after V is trimmed by 4 bases and J by 4 bases. CDR3 length: 17 amino acids, cysteine to phenylalanine. Only the CDR3 DNA is retained, 51 bases long and in frame from the first base. Taken from the germline V gene, the CDR1 and CDR2 loops are SGHTS and YDEGEE. Results the study describes overall, beyond this receptor: The study was limited by a small number of convalescent patients, and early post-infection timepoints were lacking. At late post-vaccination timepoints, both infection-induced and vaccine-induced clones showed marked clonal contraction, consistent with waning T cell responses. Among healthy vaccine recipients, nearly all vaccine-induced clones were SARS-CoV-2 mono-reactive, and only 1 of 255 was cross-reactive with common cold coronaviruses.

About this clone: There is no known antigen for this receptor. No qualities accompany the bases; no much larger clone lies one base away.

After less than 13 days of culture, CD4+ T cells were isolated with the EasySep CD4+ T cell isolation kit. The absence of prior SARS-CoV-2 infection in healthy vaccine recipients was confirmed by negative nucleocapsid antibodies before and after vaccination. Half of the culture medium was replaced with fresh IL-2-containing medium on days 3 and 7. Unless otherwise noted, each peptide stimulation condition was cultured in triplicate wells. PBMC were separated from whole blood using Ficoll-Paque Plus gradient centrifugation and were then either cryopreserved at -140C or used fresh. The QIAamp micro DNA kit was used to extract genomic DNA from the cultured CD4+ T cells. The method was the immunoSEQ multiplex PCR assay. DNA from the cultured and isolated CD4+ T cells underwent TCR beta CDR3 sequencing. On the authors' methods: The analysis removed non-productive TCR sequences, trimmed reads to the CDR3 region, and retained only CDR3s that were 7 or more amino acids long. The MANAFEST web app was used to identify antigen-specific clonotypes by comparing expansion in peptide wells with expansion in reference cultures. To count as positive, a clone had to show expansion at FDR<0.05 compared with the reference and with all other wells, an odds ratio above 5, and a frequency above 0.1% in two replicate wells. Cross-reactive clonotypes were defined as significantly expanded in SARS-CoV-2 spike wells and in at least one common cold coronavirus spike condition. Using the stringdist R package, CDR3 similarity was measured by Levenshtein distance, and unrooted trees were constructed with ape in R 3.6.1. The table was pulled from immuneACCESS by TCRdb, which kept in-frame rearrangements only. Such tables lose some clones; where checked, under half of the loss comes from unresolved V genes, and the rest has no known cause. That table is the source of V, J and clone size, and D and trimming were worked out from the DNA. Across this sample there are tens of thousands of clones, with 65% to 75% seen only once. Of the sample, around 3% falls within the top ten clones.

This clonotype was obtained from a human donor who received a COVID-19 vaccine. This receptor chain uses TRBV5-8 and TRBJ1-1; perhaps TRBD1 is the D gene, with 6 bases matching. The specimen comprised CD4+ T cells from PBMCs cultured without peptide, sampled before COVID-19 vaccination. The sequenced DNA is TGTGCCAGCAGCCCTGAATTAGGGGGGGGCGGGGGCACTGAAGCTTTCTTT. This is translated as CASSPELGGGGGTEAFF.